A selection of T cell receptor beta chains follows, all from one sample in a study of cytomegalovirus exposure and HLA in healthy donors. Generated by immunoSEQ multiplex PCR, the TCRdb table keeps only in-frame clones and is missing some. The sample holds 160,000 or so clones, 70% to 85% seen once. The specimen was PBMCs. These receptors were taken from a human donor in good health. Each CDR3 is given with its conserved first and last residue. The order of the fields is D gene, J gene, clone size, V gene, CDR3 protein, CDR3 DNA. The D gene is left open where the match is weak. Clone size is stated in some rows and not others, as once, few, many or a class when expanded.

d_call: NA
j_call: TRBJ1-6
clone_size: few
v_call: TRBV27
cdr3_aa: CASSNREYSPLHF
cdr3_nt: TGTGCCAGCAGTAACAGGGAGTATTCACCCCTCCACTTT

d_call: TRBD1
j_call: TRBJ1-6
clone_size: NA
v_call: TRBV5-6
cdr3_aa: CASSLDRLLSNSPLHF
cdr3_nt: TGTGCCAGCAGCCTGGACAGGTTATTGAGTAATTCACCCCTCCACTTT

d_call: NA
j_call: TRBJ2-3
clone_size: NA
v_call: TRBV29-1
cdr3_aa: CSVEGSSTDTQYF
cdr3_nt: TGCAGCGTTGAAGGTAGTAGCACAGATACGCAGTATTTT

d_call: NA
j_call: TRBJ2-1
clone_size: NA
v_call: TRBV10-3
cdr3_aa: CAISERGAYNEQFF
cdr3_nt: TGTGCCATCAGTGAACGGGGGGCGTACAATGAGCAGTTCTTC

d_call: NA
j_call: TRBJ2-3
clone_size: NA
v_call: TRBV5-6
cdr3_aa: CASSRQGTDTQYF
cdr3_nt: TGTGCCAGCAGCCGTCAGGGGACAGATACGCAGTATTTT

d_call: TRBD2
j_call: TRBJ2-7
clone_size: NA
v_call: TRBV7-9
cdr3_aa: CASSPSGGFHEQYF
cdr3_nt: TGTGCCAGCAGCCCTAGCGGGGGCTTCCACGAGCAGTACTTC

d_call: TRBD1
j_call: TRBJ1-1
clone_size: NA
v_call: TRBV7-8
cdr3_aa: CASTFSYRLGQGAKENTEAFF
cdr3_nt: TGTGCCAGCACTTTCTCATACCGACTCGGACAGGGGGCGAAGGAGAACACTGAAGCTTTCTTT

d_call: TRBD1
j_call: TRBJ1-2
clone_size: NA
v_call: TRBV5-4
cdr3_aa: CASSLQGASGYTF
cdr3_nt: TGTGCCAGCAGCTTACAGGGGGCATCTGGCTACACCTTC

d_call: NA
j_call: TRBJ2-7
clone_size: NA
v_call: TRBV7-8
cdr3_aa: CASSLSMNEQYF
cdr3_nt: TGTGCCAGCAGCTTGTCTATGAACGAGCAGTACTTC

d_call: TRBD1
j_call: TRBJ2-1
clone_size: NA
v_call: TRBV19
cdr3_aa: CASSIARGRGNEQFF
cdr3_nt: TGTGCCAGTAGTATAGCTAGGGGGCGCGGGAATGAGCAGTTCTTC

d_call: NA
j_call: TRBJ1-2
clone_size: few
v_call: TRBV19
cdr3_aa: CATLSGEWGYTF
cdr3_nt: TGTGCCACACTGTCCGGGGAGTGGGGCTACACCTTC

d_call: NA
j_call: TRBJ2-5
clone_size: NA
v_call: TRBV7-9
cdr3_aa: CASSLVGAEETQYF
cdr3_nt: TGTGCCAGCAGCCTAGTGGGGGCTGAAGAGACCCAGTACTTC

d_call: NA
j_call: TRBJ2-3
clone_size: NA
v_call: TRBV6-1
cdr3_aa: CASDRFPLEGETQYF
cdr3_nt: TGTGCCAGCGACAGGTTTCCCCTCGAGGGGGAAACGCAGTATTTT

d_call: NA
j_call: TRBJ1-1
clone_size: few
v_call: TRBV6-6
cdr3_aa: CASSPRGDTEAFF
cdr3_nt: TGTGCCAGCAGCCCCCGGGGGGACACTGAAGCTTTCTTT

d_call: TRBD2
j_call: TRBJ2-1
clone_size: NA
v_call: TRBV10-3
cdr3_aa: CAIKGTSGGGSYNEQFF
cdr3_nt: TGTGCCATCAAAGGGACTAGCGGGGGGGGCTCCTACAATGAGCAGTTCTTC

d_call: TRBD1
j_call: TRBJ1-3
clone_size: few
v_call: TRBV19
cdr3_aa: CASGQGMRDTIYF
cdr3_nt: TGTGCCAGTGGACAGGGTATGCGAGACACCATATATTTT

d_call: NA
j_call: TRBJ2-7
clone_size: NA
v_call: TRBV5-8
cdr3_aa: CASSGNQGTMEYEQYF
cdr3_nt: TGTGCCAGCAGCGGAAACCAGGGGACGATGGAATACGAGCAGTACTTC

d_call: NA
j_call: TRBJ1-3
clone_size: NA
v_call: TRBV9
cdr3_aa: CASSVRGAGNTIYF
cdr3_nt: TGTGCCAGCAGCGTCCGGGGGGCGGGAAACACCATATATTTT

d_call: TRBD1
j_call: TRBJ1-1
clone_size: NA
v_call: TRBV6-6
cdr3_aa: CASSFPWTGQNTEAFF
cdr3_nt: TGTGCCAGCAGTTTCCCGTGGACAGGCCAGAACACTGAAGCTTTCTTT

d_call: NA
j_call: TRBJ1-1
clone_size: NA
v_call: TRBV7-2
cdr3_aa: CASSLGPSGTEAFF
cdr3_nt: TGTGCCAGCAGCTTAGGCCCAAGCGGGACTGAAGCTTTCTTT

d_call: NA
j_call: TRBJ1-2
clone_size: NA
v_call: TRBV19
cdr3_aa: CASSVNRDRGYTF
cdr3_nt: TGTGCCAGTAGTGTAAACAGGGACCGGGGCTACACCTTC

d_call: TRBD1
j_call: TRBJ1-2
clone_size: NA
v_call: TRBV5-1
cdr3_aa: CASSLGHTGDYGYTF
cdr3_nt: TGCGCCAGCAGCTTAGGACATACAGGGGACTATGGCTACACCTTC

d_call: TRBD1
j_call: TRBJ1-3
clone_size: NA
v_call: TRBV29-1
cdr3_aa: CSVGPTGSGNTIYF
cdr3_nt: TGCAGCGTTGGCCCGACAGGGTCTGGAAACACCATATATTTT

d_call: TRBD1
j_call: TRBJ1-2
clone_size: NA
v_call: TRBV7-2
cdr3_aa: CASSSAPGQPFGYTF
cdr3_nt: TGTGCCAGCAGCTCCGCACCGGGACAGCCCTTTGGCTACACCTTC

d_call: TRBD1
j_call: TRBJ1-1
clone_size: NA
v_call: TRBV7-9
cdr3_aa: CASSPGQGVFDAFF
cdr3_nt: TGTGCCAGCAGCCCTGGACAGGGGGTTTTTGACGCTTTCTTT

d_call: TRBD1
j_call: TRBJ2-4
clone_size: NA
v_call: TRBV7-9
cdr3_aa: CASSPGQGINIQYF
cdr3_nt: TGTGCCAGCAGCCCGGGACAGGGGATAAACATTCAGTACTTC

d_call: TRBD2
j_call: TRBJ2-1
clone_size: NA
v_call: TRBV5-1
cdr3_aa: CASSLAPGGYNEQFF
cdr3_nt: TGCGCCAGCAGCTTGGCCCCGGGGGGCTACAATGAGCAGTTCTTC

d_call: TRBD1
j_call: TRBJ2-7
clone_size: NA
v_call: TRBV9
cdr3_aa: CASSGGGTGVEQYF
cdr3_nt: TGTGCCAGCAGCGGAGGGGGGACAGGGGTCGAGCAGTACTTC

d_call: TRBD2
j_call: TRBJ2-1
clone_size: once
v_call: TRBV5-4
cdr3_aa: CASSLAGGLYNEQFF
cdr3_nt: TGTGCCAGCAGCTTGGCGGGGGGGCTTTACAATGAGCAGTTCTTC

d_call: TRBD2
j_call: TRBJ2-7
clone_size: few
v_call: TRBV6-1
cdr3_aa: CASSVVGGAAYEQYF
cdr3_nt: TGTGCCAGCAGTGTCGTGGGAGGGGCGGCCTACGAGCAGTACTTC

d_call: NA
j_call: TRBJ2-7
clone_size: once
v_call: TRBV6-1
cdr3_aa: CASKGQRYEQYF
cdr3_nt: TGTGCCAGTAAGGGGCAGAGATACGAGCAGTACTTC

d_call: NA
j_call: TRBJ1-2
clone_size: NA
v_call: TRBV5-1
cdr3_aa: CASSPRDPYYGYTF
cdr3_nt: TGCGCCAGCAGCCCCAGGGATCCCTACTATGGCTACACCTTC

d_call: TRBD2
j_call: TRBJ2-5
clone_size: NA
v_call: TRBV4-3
cdr3_aa: CASSPRSGGQAETQYF
cdr3_nt: TGCGCCAGCAGCCCACGAAGCGGGGGGCAAGCCGAGACCCAGTACTTC

d_call: TRBD1
j_call: TRBJ1-2
clone_size: once
v_call: TRBV19
cdr3_aa: CASRGDRSDYGYTF
cdr3_nt: TGTGCCAGTAGGGGGGACAGGTCGGACTATGGCTACACCTTC

d_call: NA
j_call: TRBJ2-5
clone_size: NA
v_call: TRBV6-5
cdr3_aa: CASSYAGRETQYF
cdr3_nt: TGTGCCAGCAGTTACGCAGGGCGAGAGACCCAGTACTTC

d_call: TRBD1
j_call: TRBJ1-5
clone_size: NA
v_call: TRBV2
cdr3_aa: CASSEGTGDQPQHF
cdr3_nt: TGTGCCAGCAGTGAAGGGACAGGGGATCAGCCCCAGCATTTT

d_call: TRBD1
j_call: TRBJ1-2
clone_size: NA
v_call: TRBV4-1
cdr3_aa: CASSQGTGRLGGYTF
cdr3_nt: TGCGCCAGCAGCCAAGGGACAGGGAGATTGGGTGGCTACACCTTC

d_call: TRBD1
j_call: TRBJ2-1
clone_size: NA
v_call: TRBV5-1
cdr3_aa: CASSSGTGNEQFF
cdr3_nt: TGCGCCAGCAGCTCGGGGACAGGGAATGAGCAGTTCTTC

d_call: TRBD1
j_call: TRBJ2-2
clone_size: few
v_call: TRBV7-6
cdr3_aa: CASTPQGAITGELFF
cdr3_nt: TGTGCCAGCACTCCACAGGGGGCTATCACCGGGGAGCTGTTTTTT

d_call: TRBD2
j_call: TRBJ2-2
clone_size: NA
v_call: TRBV5-6
cdr3_aa: CASSFGLAGGAGELFF
cdr3_nt: TGTGCCAGCAGCTTTGGACTAGCGGGGGGGGCTGGGGAGCTGTTTTTT

d_call: TRBD1
j_call: TRBJ1-6
clone_size: NA
v_call: TRBV2
cdr3_aa: CASSEGQWNSPLHF
cdr3_nt: TGTGCCAGCAGTGAGGGACAGTGGAATTCACCCCTCCACTTT

d_call: TRBD1
j_call: TRBJ2-7
clone_size: NA
v_call: TRBV15
cdr3_aa: CATSFGQAYSYEQYF
cdr3_nt: TGTGCCACCAGCTTTGGACAGGCGTACTCCTACGAGCAGTACTTC

d_call: NA
j_call: TRBJ1-1
clone_size: NA
v_call: TRBV6-5
cdr3_aa: CASSSLQGGSTEAFF
cdr3_nt: TGTGCCAGCAGCTCTCTACAGGGCGGGAGCACTGAAGCTTTCTTT

d_call: NA
j_call: TRBJ2-5
clone_size: NA
v_call: TRBV15
cdr3_aa: CATSRDLSPRETQYF
cdr3_nt: TGTGCCACCAGCAGAGATCTATCCCCACGGGAGACCCAGTACTTC

d_call: TRBD1
j_call: TRBJ1-1
clone_size: NA
v_call: TRBV7-9
cdr3_aa: CASSLGYVQGAPTEAFF
cdr3_nt: TGTGCCAGCAGCTTAGGGTATGTCCAGGGGGCGCCCACTGAAGCTTTCTTT

d_call: NA
j_call: TRBJ2-7
clone_size: NA
v_call: TRBV20-1
cdr3_aa: CSAPQTGEQYF
cdr3_nt: TGCAGTGCCCCGCAGACTGGCGAGCAGTACTTC

d_call: TRBD1
j_call: TRBJ1-5
clone_size: once
v_call: TRBV2
cdr3_aa: CASRQGENQPQHF
cdr3_nt: TGTGCCAGCAGACAGGGGGAAAATCAGCCCCAGCATTTT

d_call: NA
j_call: TRBJ2-3
clone_size: NA
v_call: TRBV14
cdr3_aa: CASSPGQGLDTQYF
cdr3_nt: TGTGCCAGCAGCCCGGGGCAGGGGCTGGATACGCAGTATTTT

d_call: NA
j_call: TRBJ2-7
clone_size: NA
v_call: TRBV6-5
cdr3_aa: CASSYSNSYEQYF
cdr3_nt: TGTGCCAGCAGTTACTCGAACAGCTACGAGCAGTACTTC

d_call: NA
j_call: TRBJ1-1
clone_size: NA
v_call: TRBV19
cdr3_aa: CASIDSIDTEAFF
cdr3_nt: TGTGCCAGTATTGACAGTATTGACACTGAAGCTTTCTTT

d_call: TRBD1
j_call: TRBJ2-1
clone_size: NA
v_call: TRBV7-9
cdr3_aa: CASSPWDRDDEQFF
cdr3_nt: TGTGCCAGCAGCCCCTGGGACAGGGACGATGAGCAGTTCTTC

d_call: NA
j_call: TRBJ2-3
clone_size: NA
v_call: TRBV7-8
cdr3_aa: CASSLYSDTQYF
cdr3_nt: TGTGCCAGCAGCCTCTATTCCGATACGCAGTATTTT

d_call: NA
j_call: TRBJ1-1
clone_size: NA
v_call: TRBV18
cdr3_aa: CASSQFEEKAFF
cdr3_nt: TGTGCCAGCTCCCAGTTTGAAGAAAAAGCTTTCTTT

d_call: NA
j_call: TRBJ2-5
clone_size: NA
v_call: TRBV14
cdr3_aa: CASSQGFLSQETQYF
cdr3_nt: TGTGCCAGCAGCCAAGGATTTCTGAGCCAAGAGACCCAGTACTTC

d_call: NA
j_call: TRBJ1-1
clone_size: NA
v_call: TRBV6-6
cdr3_aa: CASSYLPDSPTEAFF
cdr3_nt: TGTGCCAGCAGTTACTTACCCGACAGTCCCACTGAAGCTTTCTTT

d_call: TRBD2
j_call: TRBJ2-1
clone_size: NA
v_call: TRBV7-3
cdr3_aa: CASSRSGGLGEQFF
cdr3_nt: TGTGCCAGCAGTAGGAGCGGGGGATTGGGTGAGCAGTTCTTC

d_call: NA
j_call: TRBJ2-1
clone_size: NA
v_call: TRBV7-7
cdr3_aa: CASSFTGSHEQFF
cdr3_nt: TGTGCTAGCAGCTTCACAGGGTCCCATGAGCAGTTCTTC

d_call: TRBD1
j_call: TRBJ1-5
clone_size: NA
v_call: TRBV10-3
cdr3_aa: CAISVGQGANQPQHF
cdr3_nt: TGTGCCATCAGTGTAGGGCAGGGGGCAAATCAGCCCCAGCATTTT

d_call: NA
j_call: TRBJ2-7
clone_size: few
v_call: TRBV10-3
cdr3_aa: CAISEGGSTSYEQYF
cdr3_nt: TGTGCCATCAGTGAGGGCGGCAGTACTTCCTACGAGCAGTACTTC

d_call: TRBD1
j_call: TRBJ1-1
clone_size: NA
v_call: TRBV7-3
cdr3_aa: CASSFSGQLFEAFF
cdr3_nt: TGTGCCAGCAGCTTTTCGGGACAGCTATTTGAAGCTTTCTTT